This TCR beta chain was documented in a study of blood T cells in healthy people across ages. The CDR3 is 13 residues long. Germline CDR1 SQVTM, CDR2 ANQGSEA. The use of a sample-barcoded 5' primer and a J-beta primer mix characterized a second PCR of about 6 to 12 cycles. TCRdb passed the 5' RACE reads through MiXCR, listing each CDR3 protein once. This table holds some 760,000 distinct CDR3 sequences, 20% to 30% found once. The sample was also reused in another study, on T cells of mothers and their children.

The TCR originated in a boy aged 5-17 years in good health. The sequenced material came from blood. The rearrangement joins TRBV29-1 to TRBJ2-5, with TRBD2 identical over 7 bases. The DNA end is a closer match to TRBJ2-1, so the J assignment may be wrong. Here the CDR3 reads CSAFQAGTNEQFF. The CDR3 DNA follows: TGCAGCGCTTTTCAAGCGGGGACCAATGAGCAGTTCTTC.